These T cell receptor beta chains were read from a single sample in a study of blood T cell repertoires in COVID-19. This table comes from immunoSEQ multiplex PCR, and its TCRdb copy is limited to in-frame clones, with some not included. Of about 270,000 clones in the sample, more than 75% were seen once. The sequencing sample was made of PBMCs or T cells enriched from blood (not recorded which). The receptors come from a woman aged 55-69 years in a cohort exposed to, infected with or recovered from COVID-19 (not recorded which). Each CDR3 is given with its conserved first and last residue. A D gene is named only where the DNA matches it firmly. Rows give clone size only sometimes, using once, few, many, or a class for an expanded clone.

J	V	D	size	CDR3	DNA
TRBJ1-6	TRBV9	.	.	CASSVDAGERSPLHF	TGTGCCAGCAGCGTAGACGCAGGGGAGAGGTCACCCCTCCACTTT
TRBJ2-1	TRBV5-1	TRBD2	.	CASSPGLDGYNEQFF	TGCGCCAGCAGCCCAGGACTAGACGGCTACAATGAGCAGTTCTTC
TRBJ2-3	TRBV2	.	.	CASSTGLNMNTQYF	TGTGCCAGCAGTACGGGACTGAACATGAATACGCAGTATTTT
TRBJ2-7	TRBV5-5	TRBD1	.	CASSTHMDREFYEQYF	TGTGCCAGCAGCACTCATATGGACAGGGAGTTCTACGAGCAGTACTTC
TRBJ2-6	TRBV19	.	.	CASSPSGGGPTGGANVLTF	TGTGCCAGTAGCCCGAGCGGAGGGGGCCCCACTGGAGGGGCCAACGTCCTGACTTTC
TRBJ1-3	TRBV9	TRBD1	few	CASSPLGTGGGGNTIYF	TGTGCCAGCAGCCCCTTAGGGACAGGCGGTGGAGGAAACACCATATATTTT
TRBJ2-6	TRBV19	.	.	CASSIDLALLSGANVLTF	TGTGCCAGTAGTATAGATCTGGCCCTTCTCTCTGGGGCCAACGTCCTGACTTTC
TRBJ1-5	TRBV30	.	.	CAWSLENMDQPQHF	TGTGCCTGGAGTCTTGAGAATATGGATCAGCCCCAGCATTTT
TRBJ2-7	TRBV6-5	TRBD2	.	CASRLTGGNEQYF	TGTGCCAGCCGGCTCACGGGGGGAAACGAGCAGTACTTC
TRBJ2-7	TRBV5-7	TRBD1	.	CASSSDRSTYEQYF	TGTGCCAGCAGCTCGGACAGGTCTACCTACGAGCAGTACTTC
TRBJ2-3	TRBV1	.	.	CTSSHARQGGTDTQYF	TGCACCAGCAGCCATGCACGACAGGGGGGCACAGATACGCAGTATTTT
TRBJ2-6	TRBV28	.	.	CASSFGFPGLPAGANVLTF	TGTGCCAGCAGTTTCGGTTTCCCTGGTCTGCCGGCTGGGGCCAACGTCCTGACTTTC
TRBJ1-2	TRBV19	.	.	CASSIAPGANYGYTF	TGTGCCAGTAGTATAGCCCCGGGAGCTAACTATGGCTACACCTTC
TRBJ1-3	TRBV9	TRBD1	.	CASSVARGQTGNTIYF	TGTGCCAGCAGCGTAGCCAGGGGGCAAACTGGAAACACCATATATTTT
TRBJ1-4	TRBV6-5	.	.	CASSSGPPIEKLFF	TGTGCCAGCAGTTCCGGTCCCCCGATAGAAAAACTGTTTTTT
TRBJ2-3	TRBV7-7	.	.	CASSLWATDTQYF	TGTGCTAGCAGCTTATGGGCCACAGATACGCAGTATTTT
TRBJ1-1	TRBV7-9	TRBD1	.	CASREWGQGNTEAFF	TGTGCCAGCAGAGAATGGGGACAGGGGAACACTGAAGCTTTCTTT
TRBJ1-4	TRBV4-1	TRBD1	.	CASSPPGQGAGKLFF	TGCGCCAGCAGCCCACCCGGACAGGGGGCAGGAAAACTGTTTTTT
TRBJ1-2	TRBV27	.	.	CASSLRGEGNYGYTF	TGTGCCAGCAGTTTACGGGGGGAAGGTAACTATGGCTACACCTTC
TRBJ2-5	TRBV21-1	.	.	CASLAGETQYF	TGTGCCAGCCTAGCGGGAGAGACCCAGTACTTC
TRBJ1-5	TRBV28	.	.	CASSLFRQPGNQPQHF	TGTGCCAGCAGTTTATTTCGCCAGCCGGGGAATCAGCCCCAGCATTTT
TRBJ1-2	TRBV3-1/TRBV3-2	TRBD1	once	CASSQGQGLYGYTF	TGTGCCAGCAGCCAAGGACAGGGTTTATATGGCTACACCTTC
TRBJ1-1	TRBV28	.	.	CASSLNRFYTEAFF	TGTGCCAGCAGTTTAAATCGGTTCTATACTGAAGCTTTCTTT
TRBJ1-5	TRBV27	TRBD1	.	CASSGTGGAEGNQPQHF	TGTGCCAGCAGTGGGACAGGGGGCGCAGAAGGCAATCAGCCCCAGCATTTT
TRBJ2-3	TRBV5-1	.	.	CASSLKLAGNTDTQYF	TGCGCCAGCAGCTTGAAATTGGCGGGGAACACAGATACGCAGTATTTT
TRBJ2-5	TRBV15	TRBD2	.	CATSRDRTSGGYRETQYF	TGTGCCACCAGCAGAGATCGAACTAGCGGGGGATATCGAGAGACCCAGTACTTC
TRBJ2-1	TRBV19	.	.	CASTPGGRTTRDEQFF	TGTGCCAGTACCCCAGGGGGGCGAACCACGAGGGATGAGCAGTTCTTC
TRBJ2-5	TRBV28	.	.	CASSYSLGQKETQYF	TGTGCCAGCAGTTATTCGCTGGGACAAAAAGAGACCCAGTACTTC
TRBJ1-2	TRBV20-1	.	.	CSARGSTGYTF	TGCAGTGCCAGGGGCTCCACTGGCTACACCTTC
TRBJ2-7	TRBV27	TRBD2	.	CASSRRTSASYEQYF	TGTGCCAGCAGTCGTCGGACTAGCGCTTCCTACGAGCAGTACTTC
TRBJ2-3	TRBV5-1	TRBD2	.	CASRTSGTGDTQYF	TGCGCCAGCAGGACTAGCGGGACCGGTGATACGCAGTATTTT
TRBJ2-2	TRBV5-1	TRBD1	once	CASSDRPNTGELFF	TGCGCCAGCTCGGACAGGCCAAACACCGGGGAGCTGTTTTTT
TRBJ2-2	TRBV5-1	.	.	CASSLGRDWPNTGELFF	TGCGCCAGCAGCTTGGGTAGAGACTGGCCGAACACCGGGGAGCTGTTTTTT
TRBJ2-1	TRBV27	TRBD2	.	CASSLATSGGNYNEQFF	TGTGCCAGCAGTCTCGCGACTAGCGGGGGGAACTACAATGAGCAGTTCTTC
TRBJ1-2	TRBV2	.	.	CASSVLNYGYTF	TGTGCCAGCAGTGTCCTTAACTATGGCTACACCTTC
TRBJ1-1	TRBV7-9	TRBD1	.	CASSPDRGRFNTEAFF	TGTGCCAGCAGCCCGGACAGGGGGAGGTTCAACACTGAAGCTTTCTTT
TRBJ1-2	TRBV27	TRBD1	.	CASRRTGVGGYTF	TGTGCCAGCAGGAGGACAGGGGTGGGAGGCTACACCTTC
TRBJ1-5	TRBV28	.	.	CASTLLGGEGQPQHF	TGTGCCAGCACCCTCCTCGGAGGGGAGGGACAGCCCCAGCATTTT
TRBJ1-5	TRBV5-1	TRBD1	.	CAGPPGQGSNQPQHF	TGCGCCGGACCACCGGGACAGGGGAGCAATCAGCCCCAGCATTTT
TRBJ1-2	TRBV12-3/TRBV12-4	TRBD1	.	CASSLQGVWGYTF	TGTGCCAGCAGTCTACAGGGGGTGTGGGGCTACACCTTC
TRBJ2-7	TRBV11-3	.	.	CASSSGGRDNEQYF	TGTGCCAGCAGCTCGGGTGGTAGGGACAACGAGCAGTACTTC
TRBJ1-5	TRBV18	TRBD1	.	CASSLTQAGQGSGSNQPQHF	TGTGCCAGCTCACTAACTCAGGCCGGACAGGGTTCAGGGAGCAATCAGCCCCAGCATTTT
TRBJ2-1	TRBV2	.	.	CASSPRVMNEQFF	TGTGCCAGCAGTCCCAGGGTCATGAATGAGCAGTTCTTC